The present T cell receptor (beta chain) was sequenced within a study of cytomegalovirus exposure and HLA in healthy donors. At the level of the study: An earlier analysis identified some 110 million unique TCR beta sequences in about 179 million T cells.

Despite likely unrecorded immune exposures, the donors were nominally healthy at the time of sampling. Concerning this clone itself: No antigen is known for it.

Germline V gives CDR1 LNHDA, CDR2 SQIVND (reference sequence). The CDR3 is 14 amino acids. Trimming took 5 bases from V and 0 from J, leaving 10 bases between them. The PCR employed 60 Vbeta primers together with 13 Jbeta primers. Assay: immunoSEQ multiplex PCR; the TCRdb copy retains only in-frame clones and omits some. This sample yields about 110,000 clones, of which roughly 70% are seen a single time; around 4.2% belongs to the top ten. Study observations and caveats: Analyses of presence/absence relied on an assumption of roughly uniform sequencing depth across donors.

This TCR derives from a woman in her forties in good health and CMV-seronegative. Source material: PBMCs. The chain joins TRBV19 to TRBJ1-1, with D possibly TRBD1 on 6 matching bases. In DNA, the CDR3 is TGTGCCAGTAGTCTGACAGGCTTGAACACTGAAGCTTTCTTT. Its translation: CASSLTGLNTEAFF.